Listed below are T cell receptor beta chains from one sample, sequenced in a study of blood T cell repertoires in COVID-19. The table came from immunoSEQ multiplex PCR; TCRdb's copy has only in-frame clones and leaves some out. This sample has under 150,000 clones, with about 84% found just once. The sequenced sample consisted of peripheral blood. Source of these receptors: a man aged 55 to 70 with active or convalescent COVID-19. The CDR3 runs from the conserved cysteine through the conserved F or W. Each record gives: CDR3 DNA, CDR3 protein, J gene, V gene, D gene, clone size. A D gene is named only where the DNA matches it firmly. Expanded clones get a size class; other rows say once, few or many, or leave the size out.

cdr3_nt: TGTGCCAGCAGCTTAGACCCCGGACAGGGGGCCACCGGGGAGCTGTTTTTT
cdr3_aa: CASSLDPGQGATGELFF
j_call: TRBJ2-2
v_call: TRBV11-2
d_call: TRBD1
clone_size: .

cdr3_nt: TGTGCCAGAGTTAGCGGGAGTCTGGATACGCAGTATTTT
cdr3_aa: CARVSGSLDTQYF
j_call: TRBJ2-3
v_call: TRBV27
d_call: TRBD2
clone_size: .

cdr3_nt: TGTGCCATCAGCCCGACCGGGACAGGGGGCACAGATACGCAGTATTTT
cdr3_aa: CAISPTGTGGTDTQYF
j_call: TRBJ2-3
v_call: TRBV10-3
d_call: TRBD1
clone_size: once

cdr3_nt: TGTGCCTGGAGCAGGACAGGTCGGGGGGGTGGCTACACCTTC
cdr3_aa: CAWSRTGRGGGYTF
j_call: TRBJ1-2
v_call: TRBV30
d_call: TRBD1
clone_size: .

cdr3_nt: TGTGCCAGCAGCCGCGGATTTTTCGCAGATACGCAGTATTTT
cdr3_aa: CASSRGFFADTQYF
j_call: TRBJ2-3
v_call: TRBV7-9
d_call: .
clone_size: .

cdr3_nt: TGTGCCAGCAGCTTGGGTCAGGGGGCCTACGAGCAGTACTTC
cdr3_aa: CASSLGQGAYEQYF
j_call: TRBJ2-7
v_call: TRBV5-6
d_call: TRBD1
clone_size: .

cdr3_nt: TGTGCCAGTAGTACCGACAGGGACGGTGAGCAGTTCTTC
cdr3_aa: CASSTDRDGEQFF
j_call: TRBJ2-1
v_call: TRBV19
d_call: TRBD1
clone_size: .

cdr3_nt: TGTGCCAGCAGCGCAGGAGCTGACGGACTACTCAATCAGCCCCAGCATTTT
cdr3_aa: CASSAGADGLLNQPQHF
j_call: TRBJ1-5
v_call: TRBV9
d_call: .
clone_size: few

cdr3_nt: TGTGCCAGCAGCGAACAGGGGCCGGATACGCAGTATTTT
cdr3_aa: CASSEQGPDTQYF
j_call: TRBJ2-3
v_call: TRBV7-3
d_call: TRBD1
clone_size: few

cdr3_nt: TGCAGTGCTAGTAAGGGGGGGACTAGTAAGAATGAGCAGTTCTTC
cdr3_aa: CSASKGGTSKNEQFF
j_call: TRBJ2-1
v_call: TRBV20-1
d_call: TRBD2
clone_size: once

cdr3_nt: TGTGCCAGCAGCTATCTACTGCGTGATACGCAGTATTTT
cdr3_aa: CASSYLLRDTQYF
j_call: TRBJ2-3
v_call: TRBV3-1/TRBV3-2
d_call: .
clone_size: .

cdr3_nt: TGTGCCAGCAGGCGCCTAGCGAACAATGAGCAGTTCTTC
cdr3_aa: CASRRLANNEQFF
j_call: TRBJ2-1
v_call: TRBV6-5
d_call: .
clone_size: .

cdr3_nt: TGCGCCAGCAGCCAACCCCGGTATACAGATACGCAGTATTTT
cdr3_aa: CASSQPRYTDTQYF
j_call: TRBJ2-3
v_call: TRBV4-1
d_call: .
clone_size: .

cdr3_nt: TGTGCCAGCCTCATTTCCAGGGGTTCTGGGGCCAACGTCCTGACTTTC
cdr3_aa: CASLISRGSGANVLTF
j_call: TRBJ2-6
v_call: TRBV18
d_call: .
clone_size: .

cdr3_nt: TGTGCCAGCAGTGAGAGCGGGAGGGCCGGAGATACGCAGTATTTT
cdr3_aa: CASSESGRAGDTQYF
j_call: TRBJ2-3
v_call: TRBV7-9
d_call: TRBD2
clone_size: .

cdr3_nt: TGTGCCAGTAGTATCGGGACAGCCTATGGCTACACCTTC
cdr3_aa: CASSIGTAYGYTF
j_call: TRBJ1-2
v_call: TRBV19
d_call: TRBD1
clone_size: .

cdr3_nt: TGTGCCAGCTCACCAGGGGGAGGGATCAGCTCCTACAATGAGCAGTTCTTC
cdr3_aa: CASSPGGGISSYNEQFF
j_call: TRBJ2-1
v_call: TRBV18
d_call: TRBD2
clone_size: .

cdr3_nt: TGCGCCAGCAGCTTCTCGAACACTGAAGCTTTCTTT
cdr3_aa: CASSFSNTEAFF
j_call: TRBJ1-1
v_call: TRBV5-1
d_call: .
clone_size: .

cdr3_nt: TGCGCCAGCAGCATGTACAGGGGAAACACTGAAGCTTTCTTT
cdr3_aa: CASSMYRGNTEAFF
j_call: TRBJ1-1
v_call: TRBV5-1
d_call: TRBD1
clone_size: .

cdr3_nt: TGTGCCAGCTCACCCGGGGGTGAGCAGTTCTTC
cdr3_aa: CASSPGGEQFF
j_call: TRBJ2-1
v_call: TRBV18
d_call: .
clone_size: .

cdr3_nt: TGTGCCAGCAGCTTTGATCCGGGGGCAACTAATGAAAAACTGTTTTTT
cdr3_aa: CASSFDPGATNEKLFF
j_call: TRBJ1-4
v_call: TRBV5-6
d_call: .
clone_size: .

cdr3_nt: TGTGCCAGCAGTTCAGGCGCAGGGAGGCATCCCTACGAGCAGTACTTC
cdr3_aa: CASSSGAGRHPYEQYF
j_call: TRBJ2-7
v_call: TRBV2
d_call: .
clone_size: .

cdr3_nt: TGTGCCAGCAGCTTAGTGAAGAACCCGGGGGGGGAGACCCAGTACTTC
cdr3_aa: CASSLVKNPGGETQYF
j_call: TRBJ2-5
v_call: TRBV7-2
d_call: TRBD2
clone_size: .

cdr3_nt: TGTGCCAGCACTGACGGACAGCCGAAGCAGCCCCAGCATTTT
cdr3_aa: CASTDGQPKQPQHF
j_call: TRBJ1-5
v_call: TRBV5-8
d_call: .
clone_size: .

cdr3_nt: TGTGCCAGCAGTTGGGGGGCGGGGGAAGGCTACACCTTC
cdr3_aa: CASSWGAGEGYTF
j_call: TRBJ1-2
v_call: TRBV27
d_call: .
clone_size: .

cdr3_nt: TGTGCCAGCAGGGGAGGGTTCCTTAATGAAAAACTGTTTTTT
cdr3_aa: CASRGGFLNEKLFF
j_call: TRBJ1-4
v_call: TRBV2
d_call: .
clone_size: few

cdr3_nt: TGTGCCAGCAGTGAAGGAGGACTAGCGGAAGAGACCCAGTACTTC
cdr3_aa: CASSEGGLAEETQYF
j_call: TRBJ2-5
v_call: TRBV6-1
d_call: TRBD2
clone_size: .

cdr3_nt: TGTGCCAGCAGTCCCGTCCAGGGGGGTAGGGAAGCTTTCTTT
cdr3_aa: CASSPVQGGREAFF
j_call: TRBJ1-1
v_call: TRBV5-6
d_call: TRBD1
clone_size: few

cdr3_nt: TGTGCCAGCAGCTTGGCACAGGGTACACCGTTCTTC
cdr3_aa: CASSLAQGTPFF
j_call: TRBJ2-1
v_call: TRBV5-4
d_call: .
clone_size: .

cdr3_nt: TGTGCCAGCTCACCACCGAACGTTAGACACAGGGCCGCCGGAGAGACCCAGTACTTC
cdr3_aa: CASSPPNVRHRAAGETQYF
j_call: TRBJ2-5
v_call: TRBV18
d_call: .
clone_size: .

cdr3_nt: TGTGCCAGTACCTCGGGCGGGAATCAGCCCCAGCATTTT
cdr3_aa: CASTSGGNQPQHF
j_call: TRBJ1-5
v_call: TRBV19
d_call: .
clone_size: .

cdr3_nt: TGTGCCAGCAGTTTACGCACAGGGGTCTATGGCTACACCTTC
cdr3_aa: CASSLRTGVYGYTF
j_call: TRBJ1-2
v_call: TRBV27
d_call: TRBD1
clone_size: .

cdr3_nt: TGTGCCAGCAGCTTAGCGCCGGGGGGCGCGGGAGATACGCAGTATTTT
cdr3_aa: CASSLAPGGAGDTQYF
j_call: TRBJ2-3
v_call: TRBV11-1
d_call: .
clone_size: once

cdr3_nt: TGTGCCAGCAGCGTAAACACGAACACTGAAGCTTTCTTT
cdr3_aa: CASSVNTNTEAFF
j_call: TRBJ1-1
v_call: TRBV9
d_call: .
clone_size: .

cdr3_nt: TGTGCCAGCAGTGACTCCTCCGGGACAGGGGTCCTAGGGTATGGCTACACCTTC
cdr3_aa: CASSDSSGTGVLGYGYTF
j_call: TRBJ1-2
v_call: TRBV6-4
d_call: TRBD1
clone_size: .

cdr3_nt: TGTGCCAGCAGCCCTAGCGGGAGGCCCAAGCAGTACTTC
cdr3_aa: CASSPSGRPKQYF
j_call: TRBJ2-7
v_call: TRBV11-2
d_call: TRBD2
clone_size: .

cdr3_nt: TGTGCCAGCAGTTACGCACAGGGGGGCCCCTACGAGCAGTACTTC
cdr3_aa: CASSYAQGGPYEQYF
j_call: TRBJ2-7
v_call: TRBV6-5
d_call: TRBD1
clone_size: once

cdr3_nt: TGTGCCAGCTCACCACCGCTAGCGGGAGGAGACATTCAGTACTTC
cdr3_aa: CASSPPLAGGDIQYF
j_call: TRBJ2-4
v_call: TRBV18
d_call: TRBD2
clone_size: .

cdr3_nt: TGTGCCAGCAGCCCAGATAGCTCCTATGGCTACACCTTC
cdr3_aa: CASSPDSSYGYTF
j_call: TRBJ1-2
v_call: TRBV7-6
d_call: .
clone_size: once

cdr3_nt: TGCGCCAGCAGCCACGCTGTGGGGCAGTCTCTATCCCCCTATAATTCACCCCTCCACTTT
cdr3_aa: CASSHAVGQSLSPYNSPLHF
j_call: TRBJ1-6
v_call: TRBV4-1
d_call: .
clone_size: .

cdr3_nt: TGTGCCAGCACCTCAGAGGTAATAGGAATTAATTCACCCCTCCACTTT
cdr3_aa: CASTSEVIGINSPLHF
j_call: TRBJ1-6
v_call: TRBV3-1/TRBV3-2
d_call: .
clone_size: few

cdr3_nt: TGTGCCAGCAGCCCTATCCCGGCAGATACGCAGTATTTT
cdr3_aa: CASSPIPADTQYF
j_call: TRBJ2-3
v_call: TRBV11-1
d_call: .
clone_size: .

cdr3_nt: TGCGCCAGCAGCCAGAGGGACAGCCCCACTGAAGCTTTCTTT
cdr3_aa: CASSQRDSPTEAFF
j_call: TRBJ1-1
v_call: TRBV5-1
d_call: TRBD1
clone_size: .

cdr3_nt: TGCGCCAGCAGCTTGCCACGGACTAACACTGAAGCTTTCTTT
cdr3_aa: CASSLPRTNTEAFF
j_call: TRBJ1-1
v_call: TRBV5-1
d_call: .
clone_size: .

cdr3_nt: TGTGCCTGGAGTAGGCTAGCGGCGGGCACAGATACGCAGTATTTT
cdr3_aa: CAWSRLAAGTDTQYF
j_call: TRBJ2-3
v_call: TRBV30
d_call: TRBD2
clone_size: once

cdr3_nt: TGTGCCACCAGCAGAGCAGGGGGAATCTACGAGCAGTACTTC
cdr3_aa: CATSRAGGIYEQYF
j_call: TRBJ2-7
v_call: TRBV15
d_call: TRBD1
clone_size: .

cdr3_nt: TGTGCCAGCAGCTCCCAGGGGGCGTCGGGCTATGGCTACACCTTC
cdr3_aa: CASSSQGASGYGYTF
j_call: TRBJ1-2
v_call: TRBV7-2
d_call: TRBD1
clone_size: few